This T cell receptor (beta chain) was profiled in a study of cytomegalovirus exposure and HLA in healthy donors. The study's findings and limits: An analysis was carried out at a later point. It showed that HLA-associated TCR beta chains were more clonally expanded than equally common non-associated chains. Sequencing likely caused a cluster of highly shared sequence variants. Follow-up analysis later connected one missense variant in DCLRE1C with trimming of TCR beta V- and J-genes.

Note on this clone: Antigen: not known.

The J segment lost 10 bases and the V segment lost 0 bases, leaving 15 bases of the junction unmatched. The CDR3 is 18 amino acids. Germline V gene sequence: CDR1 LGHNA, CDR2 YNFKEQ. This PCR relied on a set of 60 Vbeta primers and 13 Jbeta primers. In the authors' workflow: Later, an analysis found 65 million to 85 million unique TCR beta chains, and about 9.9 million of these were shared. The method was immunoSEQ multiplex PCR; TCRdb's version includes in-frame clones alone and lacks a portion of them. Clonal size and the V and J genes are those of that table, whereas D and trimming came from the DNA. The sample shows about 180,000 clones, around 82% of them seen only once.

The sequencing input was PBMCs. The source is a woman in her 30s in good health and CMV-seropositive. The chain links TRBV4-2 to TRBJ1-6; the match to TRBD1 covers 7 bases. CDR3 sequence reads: CASSQDLTGFGNSSPLHF. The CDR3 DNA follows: TGTGCCAGCAGCCAAGATTTGACAGGGTTCGGAAATTCATCACCCCTCCACTTT.